The present T cell receptor beta chain was sequenced within a study of T cells in Graves' hyperthyroidism and ophthalmopathy (dated by TCRdb to the late 2010s). With regard to the full study: Peripheral blood was collected at initial diagnosis, before any treatment. TCR V-J signatures able to tell the groups apart were searched for in a discovery cohort of around 95 patients, of whom approximately 40 had Graves' ophthalmopathy and 57 had stable Graves' hyperthyroidism. Prospective prediction of ophthalmopathy was tested in an independent validation cohort of fewer than 20 hyperthyroidism patients and some 17 patients who later progressed to ophthalmopathy. For training and testing, the 100 or so patients in the discovery cohort were randomly divided in a 7:3 ratio. The study also compared thyroid tissue and blood T-cell repertoires from about six Graves' hyperthyroidism patients. After blood sampling, hyperthyroidism patients were treated with methimazole at a starting dose of 30 mg daily, and ophthalmopathy patients were treated with high-dose intravenous methylprednisolone. TCR Vbeta CDR3 sequencing of 140 or so peripheral blood samples (approximately 44 ophthalmopathy, 70 to 85 hyperthyroidism and some 17 progressor patients) is reported in the paper. What the study reported, not specific to this receptor: Ophthalmopathy was separated from stable hyperthyroidism by a 13 V-J signature model, with approximately 89% sensitivity and approximately 81% specificity obtained in cross-validation and 80%/75% obtained in testing. Most expanded thyroid clonotypes (frequency above 0.001) were also detected in blood, suggesting blood repertoires may reflect thyroid immune responses. In validation, the model predicted progression to ophthalmopathy a median of around 6.5 months before onset, with over 55% sensitivity and more than 72% specificity. Sample size was not statistically predetermined, and investigators were not blinded to group allocation.

CDR1 and CDR2 (ENHRY, SYGVKD) derive from the germline V gene. From V the trimming removes 10 bases and from J it removes 4 bases, while the gene matches leave 13 bases of the junction unaccounted for. The CDR3 starts with the cysteine, ends with the phenylalanine, and has 14 residues. Only CDR3 DNA is held: 42 bases, read in frame from base 1. Moderately to severely active disease, a Clinical Activity Score of at least 3, a NOSPECS grade of at least 4, and a duration under 3 months were present in ophthalmopathy patients. Exclusion was applied to patients with uncontrolled infections, other autoimmune diseases, pregnancy or lactation. Diagnoses relied on clinical symptoms, serum thyroxine and TRAb, thyroid ultrasound and orbital computed tomography. PBMCs were isolated from around 10 ml of fresh peripheral blood by Ficoll-Paque density gradient centrifugation. Total RNA was extracted using Trizol reagent, and RNA quality was assessed on an Agilent 2100 Bioanalyzer.

On this clonotype itself: The specificity of this receptor is unknown. Base qualities are missing; no much larger clone stands one base away.

The TCR beta CDR3 regions were amplified from RNA transcripts. The first round of RT-PCR for the TCR CDR3 was performed with the HTBI primer set and the Qiagen OneStep RT-PCR kit. A second multiplex PCR round built the libraries, followed by size selection and purification. Libraries were sequenced paired-end with 100 bp reads on an Illumina HiSeq2000. As for the authors' bioinformatics: SOAPnuke was used to process the raw data, removing reads that contained adapters or uncalled bases, had a mean Phred below 15, or lacked an exact match to the constant primer or identifier. High-quality paired reads were merged using COPE v1.2.5, and each unique nucleotide sequence was defined as a clonotype. MiTCR v1.1 was used to align the clonotypes against IMGT TRBV, TRBD and TRBJ reference segments. The analysis included only V-J combinations with a frequency above 0.0001, which together covered 98% to 99.2% of the repertoires. A TCS score was defined as the ratio of F50 (clonal expansion) to E x V (chaos), with BLOSUM62-based TCRdist applied between CDR3 peptides within each V-J. Welch's t-statistics and random forest reduced some 510 V-J features to 10 to 15, which were used in a naive Bayes classifier (R e1071). TCRdb trimmed public reads at Q25 via fastp, called clones via MiXCR and kept in-frame beta chains. For every CDR3 protein sequence, its rows merge into one entry that carries the most common genes and DNA. The V and J calls reflect TCRdb's pipeline rather than the authors' work. The sample has approximately 600,000 distinct CDR3 sequences on record, 20% to 25% of them singletons. The ten largest clones capture over 30% of the sample.

The chain uses TRBV10-3 and TRBJ2-7, with 7 bases aligning to TRBD1. The receptor's source is a young man with Graves' ophthalmopathy. The material sequenced was blood. The DNA reads as follows: TGTGCCACCGCTACCGAACAGGGGAAGTACGAGCAGTACTTC. Translated, this is CATATEQGKYEQYF.